The 9 T cell receptor beta chains given below trace back to one sample, sequenced in a study of T cell responses to AZD1222 COVID-19 vaccine. Assay: immunoSEQ multiplex PCR; the TCRdb copy retains only in-frame clones and omits some. The sample yields approximately 120,000 clones, about 90% seen once. The sequencing used peripheral blood, collected on day 0 of AZD1222 vaccination. All receptors come from an adult in good health.

This sequence joins TRBV28 and TRBJ2-7, with 8 bases matching TRBD2. The CDR3 has 16 residues. Germline V lookup: CDR1 MDHEN, CDR2 SYDVKM. Losses at the gene ends were 5 bases for V and 2 bases for J; bases not matched to a gene: 11. CDR3 in DNA: TGTGCCAGCAGTAGGACACGGCGGGAGGTGACCTACGAGCAGTACTTC. Translating gives CASSRTRREVTYEQYF.

The V gene is TRBV2, the J gene TRBJ1-6; 8 nucleotides match TRBD1. With V trimmed by 5 bases and J by 7 bases, 4 bases remained unmatched. CDR3 length: 14 residues. Germline CDR1 SNHLY, CDR2 FYNNEI. The CDR3 sequence is CASSLDRGNSPLHF. As DNA, the CDR3 is TGTGCCAGCAGTCTCGACAGGGGCAATTCACCCCTCCACTTT.

This clone appeared a single time. J is TRBJ1-1 and V is TRBV10-3; a weak D match, TRBD1 (5 bases). CDR1 is ENHRY, CDR2 SYGVKD, per germline. The CDR3 extends over 14 amino acids. Trimming shortened V by 1 base and J by 4 bases, and 10 bases separated the two germline ends. CDR3 sequence reads: CAISEYEGSTEAFF. In DNA, the CDR3 is TGTGCCATCAGTGAGTATGAGGGGAGCACTGAAGCTTTCTTT.

Only one count was recorded for this clone. The chain uses TRBV7-2 and TRBJ1-1; D is perhaps TRBD1 (5 bases). V lost 1 base to trimming and J lost 0 bases, with 15 bases between them. Per germline, CDR1 SGHTA and CDR2 FQGNSA. The CDR3 length is 17 residues. The CDR3 is CASSLEYDSFMNTEAFF. The CDR3 DNA reads as TGTGCCAGCAGCTTAGAGTATGACAGCTTCATGAACACTGAAGCTTTCTTT.

This rearrangement joins TRBV11-2 to TRBJ2-7; tentative D call: TRBD1 (5 bases). V was trimmed by 0 bases and J by 6 bases, leaving 9 bases between them. CDR1 is SGHAT, CDR2 FQNNGV, per germline. The length of the CDR3 is 13 residues. The CDR3 sequence is CASSLDLRGEQYF. The CDR3 DNA sequence: TGTGCCAGCAGCTTAGATCTAAGGGGCGAGCAGTACTTC.

DNA of the CDR3: TGTGCCAGCAGTGAAGCCCAGGGATTGAACACTGAAGCTTTCTTT. It yields the protein CASSEAQGLNTEAFF. This chain connects TRBV2 to TRBJ1-1, with D perhaps TRBD1 (5 bases). In germline, CDR1 is SNHLY, CDR2 FYNNEI. There are 15 residues in the CDR3. The germline V and J ends were trimmed by 0 bases and 0 bases, with 8 bases remaining between them. Full variable domain (rest looked up from reference TRBV2 and TRBJ1-1): EPEVTQTPSHQVTQMGQEVILRCVPISNHLYFYWYRQILGQKVEFLVSFYNNEISEKSEIFDDQFSVERPDGSNFTLKIRSTKLEDSAMYFCASSEAQGLNTEAFFGQGTRLTVV.

This clone was seen more than once but under ten times. The rearrangement joins TRBV7-5 to TRBJ2-7; the table names TRBD2, a call not compared with the DNA. TRBV7-5 is classified as a pseudogene. This CDR3 comprises 15 residues. CDR3 residues: CARSAPGFMSGEQYF. In DNA, the CDR3 is TGTGCCAGAAGCGCACCGGGGTTCATGTCGGGCGAGCAGTACTTC.

This chain joins TRBV5-1 and TRBJ2-7; D is possibly TRBD2 (7 bases). In germline, CDR1 is SGHRS, CDR2 YFSETQ. V was cut by 2 bases and J by 5 bases, with 17 bases left in between. The CDR3 has 15 amino acids. CDR3 residues: CASSFLLAGADEQYF. For the CDR3, the DNA is TGCGCCAGCAGCTTCCTCCTGGCGGGGGCTGACGAGCAGTACTTC.

This chain connects TRBV11-3 to TRBJ2-2; D uncertain. V lost 1 base and J lost 6, with 3 bases in between. CDR3 length: 12 residues. Germline CDR1 reads SGHNT; CDR2 reads YENEEA. The CDR3 DNA reads as TGTGCCAGCAGCTTAGGCTCCGGGGAGCTGTTTTTT. Amino acid sequence: CASSLGSGELFF.